The 31 T cell receptor beta chains listed next were all sequenced from one sample in a study of blood T cells in healthy people across ages. A second PCR of roughly 7 to 11 cycles used a sample-barcoded 5' primer and a J-beta primer mix. TCRdb ran MiXCR on the 5' RACE reads and lists one entry per CDR3 protein. The sample has around 1,900,000 distinct CDR3 sequences; 35% to 50% are singletons. The sequenced material came from blood. Source of these receptors: a human donor in good health.

This clonotype was seen a handful of times. CDR3 region: CASSSRGGGTQYF. In DNA form, the CDR3 reads TGTGCCAGCAGCTCAAGGGGAGGGGGAACGCAGTATTTT. The chain uses TRBV5-8 and TRBJ2-3; possibly TRBD2 for D (7 bases). V was shortened by 3 bases and J by 9 bases, with 14 bases between the two germline ends. CDR1 is SGHTS and CDR2 is YDEGEE in the germline V gene. The CDR3 has 13 amino acids.

This chain joins TRBV15 and TRBJ2-5, with D maybe TRBD2 (6 bases). Germline V gives CDR1 LNHNV, CDR2 YYDKDF (reference sequence). Trimming cost V 0 bases and J 6 bases, with 17 bases left between them. The CDR3 length is 16 residues. The DNA of the CDR3 is TGTGCCACCAGCAGAGATGTCCAGTCCGGCGGGAAGACCCAGTACTTC. Translation: CATSRDVQSGGKTQYF.

On this clonotype itself: An end of the junction differs from the germline gene, which may be a read error. The chain couples TRBV20-1 to TRBJ1-1; D not certain. The CDR3 runs to 15 residues. Germline loops: CDR1 DFQATT, CDR2 SNEGSKA (reference sequence). CDR3 residues: CSTRPFRAPVTEAFF. The CDR3 region has the DNA TGCAGTACTAGACCGTTTAGGGCCCCTGTCACTGAAGCTTTCTTT.

This clonotype was counted once. This chain joins TRBV5-1 and TRBJ2-1, with 7 bases that match TRBD2. Germline V gene sequence: CDR1 SGHRS, CDR2 YFSETQ. CDR3 length equals 17 residues. V gave up 2 bases and J gave up 0 bases; unmatched junction bases: 8. DNA for the CDR3: TGCGCCAGCAGCTTAGGGGCTAGCGGTAGCTCCTACAATGAGCAGTTCTTC. Its translation: CASSLGASGSSYNEQFF.

V is TRBV12-5 and J is TRBJ2-7; 8 nucleotides line up with TRBD2. The CDR3 is 16 amino acids. Losses at the gene ends were 1 base for V and 7 bases for J; bases not matched to a gene: 12. From germline, CDR1 is LGHNT and CDR2 FRNRAP. CDR3 in amino acids: CASGLAPGLDGNEQYF. CDR3 bases: TGTGCTAGTGGTTTGGCACCGGGACTAGATGGCAATGAGCAGTACTTC.

V and J are TRBV5-1 and TRBJ1-1; 8 bases align to TRBD1. The CDR3 spans 15 residues. The trim removed 4 bases at V and 0 bases at J, leaving 5 bases unmatched. CDR1 and CDR2 (germline): SGHRS, YFSETQ. The CDR3 DNA sequence: TGCGCCAGCAGCCATTGGACAGGGATGAACACTGAAGCTTTCTTT. Protein: CASSHWTGMNTEAFF.

This clonotype was seen more than once but under ten times. V gene TRBV29-1 combines with J gene TRBJ2-7; the D gene is possibly TRBD2 (6 bases). The CDR3 is made up of 18 amino acids. Germline CDR1 reads SQVTM; CDR2 reads ANQGSEA. V was clipped by 1 base and J by 2 bases, with 24 bases between them. The CDR3 DNA reads as TGCAGCGTTGAAGGGGCGACCCGACTAGGAGGTTTCACCTACGAGCAGTACTTC. Amino acid sequence: CSVEGATRLGGFTYEQYF.

The chain has TRBV2 and TRBJ1-1; 8 bases are a match to TRBD1. This CDR3 has 14 residues. V shed 7 bases, J shed 5 bases, and the junction held 9 bases outside the gene matches. Germline CDR1 and CDR2: SNHLY and FYNNEI. The CDR3 reads CASNIQGASTEAFF. CDR3 coding DNA: TGTGCCAGCAATATTCAGGGGGCGAGTACTGAAGCTTTCTTT.

This clonotype was found a few times. The chain employs TRBV5-1 and TRBJ2-3; 7 bases align to TRBD1. The V gene end was trimmed by 0 bases and the J gene end by 0 bases; junction bases not matched to a gene: 10. Germline V gene data show CDR1 as SGHRS and CDR2 as YFSETQ. The length of the CDR3 is 18 residues. CDR3 sequence reads: CASSLEFKGASSTDTQYF. The CDR3 nucleotides read TGCGCCAGCAGCTTGGAGTTCAAGGGGGCCTCTAGCACAGATACGCAGTATTTT.

The V and J genes are TRBV12-3 or TRBV12-4 and TRBJ1-5, with D uncertain. Trimming removed 3 bases from V and 4 bases from J, with 19 bases in between. The CDR3 contains 17 residues. The CDR3 DNA follows: TGTGCCAGCAGTTTTTTCGTGAACCGACCATATAATCAGCCCCAGCATTTT. Protein product: CASSFFVNRPYNQPQHF.

The chain couples TRBV2 to TRBJ2-4, with TRBD1 identical over 8 bases. The J call may be wrong; the DNA end is better matched by TRBJ2-5. Germline V lookup: CDR1 SNHLY, CDR2 FYNNEI. There are 14 residues in the CDR3. The CDR3 here is CASTSDRVRETQYF. In DNA form, the CDR3 reads TGTGCCAGCACCTCGGACAGGGTTAGAGAGACCCAGTACTTC.

This clonotype was detected a few times. The V call is TRBV5-1, the J call TRBJ2-3; 7 nucleotides line up with TRBD2. This CDR3 contains 16 residues. J lost 3 bases, V lost 0 bases, and 7 bases had no gene match. Germline loops: CDR1 SGHRS, CDR2 YFSETQ. The CDR3 protein is CASSLGSSGNTDTQYF. In nucleotides, the CDR3 is TGCGCCAGCAGCTTGGGGTCTAGCGGTAATACAGATACGCAGTATTTT.

A few counts support this clonotype. The V call is TRBV24-1, the J call TRBJ2-7; D is possibly TRBD1 (6 bases). The V gene lost 4 bases and the J gene lost 2 bases, with 11 bases spanning the gap. CDR1 is KGHDR, CDR2 SFDVKD, per germline. There are 14 residues in the CDR3. CDR3 DNA: TGTGCCACCAGTGACCGGACAGAACCCTACGAGCAGTACTTC. Residues: CATSDRTEPYEQYF.

This chain links TRBV4-1 with TRBJ1-2; no clear D. Germline CDR1 reads MGHRA; CDR2 reads YSYEKL. Trimming took off 1 base at V and 1 base at J, with 10 bases between the two ends. The CDR3 is 15 residues long. Here the CDR3 reads CASSQGVVSNYGYTF. CDR3 in DNA: TGCGCCAGCAGCCAAGGGGTAGTGAGTAACTATGGCTACACCTTC.

This chain joins TRBV20-1 and TRBJ2-3; 8 nucleotides align to TRBD2. The CDR3 totals 13 residues. The ends lost 6 bases at V and 5 bases at J; junction bases unmatched: 7. The germline gives CDR1 DFQATT, CDR2 SNEGSKA (reference sequence). The CDR3 sequence: CSAPTAGVDTQYF. DNA of the CDR3: TGCAGTGCGCCCACAGCGGGGGTAGATACGCAGTATTTT.

V is TRBV6-6 and J is TRBJ1-2; D gene ambiguous. V lost 6 bases and J lost 8, with 10 bases in between. The germline CDR1 and CDR2 sequences are MNHNY and SVGAGI (reference sequence). The CDR3 is 11 residues long. The CDR3 DNA sequence: TGTGCCAGCAGGTTCGACGGGGGCTACACCTTC. Amino acids: CASRFDGGYTF.

This chain links TRBV4-2 with TRBJ2-7; D remains ambiguous. Germline assignment: CDR1 LGHNA and CDR2 YNFKEQ. V dropped 1 base and J dropped 7 bases, with 11 bases sitting between them. The CDR3 sequence is 13 residues long. CDR3 in amino acids: CASSQALFLEQYF. The CDR3 nucleotides read TGTGCCAGCAGCCAAGCCCTATTTCTTGAGCAGTACTTC.

The V call is TRBV5-1, the J call TRBJ2-7, with D unresolved. Trimming took off 0 bases at V and 3 bases at J, with 13 bases between the two ends. In germline, CDR1 is SGHRS, CDR2 YFSETQ. The CDR3 extends over 15 amino acids. The CDR3 loop reads CASSLVGNTRYEQYF. DNA of the CDR3: TGCGCCAGCAGCTTGGTAGGTAACACCCGCTACGAGCAGTACTTC.

Only a few counts were recorded for this clonotype. CDR3 protein: CATSTQMADYGYTF. The CDR3 DNA reads TGTGCCACCAGCACTCAAATGGCGGACTATGGCTACACCTTC. V gene TRBV15 combines with J gene TRBJ1-2; D not certain. Germline V gene sequence: CDR1 LNHNV, CDR2 YYDKDF (reference sequence). This CDR3 region has 14 residues. V shed 4 bases and J shed 3 bases, with 12 bases lying between them.

The rearrangement joins TRBV4-3 to TRBJ1-2, with TRBD1 as a possible D gene (6 bases). Germline V gene sequence: CDR1 LGHNA, CDR2 YSLEER. Trimming took off 4 bases at V and 1 base at J, with 13 bases between the two ends. CDR3 length: 15 residues. The CDR3 DNA sequence: TGCGCCAGCAGCCCCGAACAGGGAATTAACTATGGCTACACCTTC. Protein product: CASSPEQGINYGYTF.

In its sample, this clonotype was seen a few times. The chain links TRBV6-5 to TRBJ1-1; D gene unclear. Trimming stripped 0 bases from V and 1 base from J, with 6 bases between. This CDR3 has 14 residues. CDR1 MNHEY and CDR2 SVGAGI come from the germline V gene. The CDR3 region is CASSYSSANTEAFF. The CDR3 bases are TGTGCCAGCAGTTACTCGTCCGCGAACACTGAAGCTTTCTTT.

A few counts support this clonotype. The rearrangement links TRBV7-2 to TRBJ2-5; 9 bases match TRBD2. Germline CDR1 reads SGHTA; CDR2 reads FQGNSA. V dropped 2 bases and J dropped 5; count of bases not matched to a gene: 12. This CDR3 is built from 17 residues. The CDR3 loop is CASSLLGGGGAWETQYF. The CDR3 bases are TGTGCCAGCAGCTTATTAGGCGGCGGGGGGGCCTGGGAGACCCAGTACTTC.

The V call is TRBV12-3 or TRBV12-4, the J call TRBJ1-5; D is uncertain. CDR3 length: 13 residues. With 9 bases removed from V and 0 bases from J, the gap between germline ends came to 9 bases. CDR3 protein: CASGEFSNQPQHF. DNA of the CDR3: TGTGCCAGTGGGGAGTTTAGCAATCAGCCCCAGCATTTT.

In its sample, this clonotype was seen a few times. V and J are TRBV7-2 and TRBJ1-5, with D unclear. Deletions cut 1 base from V and 6 bases from J, with 7 bases between. The CDR3 totals 13 residues. Looked up from germline, CDR1 is SGHTA and CDR2 is FQGNSA. For the CDR3, the DNA is TGTGCCAGCAGCTTAGGGTTCACTCAGCCCCAGCATTTT. It codes for CASSLGFTQPQHF.

This clonotype came up a few times. This chain joins TRBV6-4 and TRBJ2-1; D gene ambiguous. The V gene's germline CDR1 is MRHNA and CDR2 SNTAGT. This CDR3 has 13 amino acids. Trimming removed 0 bases from V and 7 bases from J, with 7 bases in between. For the CDR3, the DNA is TGTGCCAGCAGTGACTCGAATCCTAATGAGCAGTTCTTC. This sequence encodes CASSDSNPNEQFF.

This chain joins TRBV12-3 or TRBV12-4 and TRBJ2-5; unclear D gene. Trimming cost V 3 bases and J 3 bases, with 17 bases left between them. This CDR3 has 16 residues. CDR3 protein: CASSFRHGRGEETQYF. The DNA for the CDR3 is TGTGCCAGCAGTTTCCGTCACGGACGTGGGGAAGAGACCCAGTACTTC.

The CDR3 sequence: CASSFGGTGYGYTF. The DNA for the CDR3 is TGTGCCAGCAGTTTTGGCGGGACAGGGTATGGCTACACCTTC. This sequence joins TRBV12-3 or TRBV12-4 and TRBJ1-2, with 9 bases fitting TRBD1. V trimming: 3 bases; J trimming: 5 bases; junction bases outside the gene matches: 4. CDR3 length: 14 residues.

The chain links TRBV20-1 to TRBJ2-1; weak D call: TRBD2 (6 bases). Germline V gives CDR1 DFQATT, CDR2 SNEGSKA (reference sequence). The CDR3 extends over 14 amino acids. Trimming pared 3 bases from V and 0 bases from J, leaving 9 bases between. CDR3 in DNA: TGCAGTGCTAGTCACGGGAGCTCCTACAATGAGCAGTTCTTC. This codes for CSASHGSSYNEQFF.

V usage is TRBV5-5 and J usage is TRBJ2-6, with 7 bases matching TRBD2. The germline CDR1 and CDR2 sequences are SGHKS and YYEKEE (reference sequence). V gave up 0 bases and J gave up 0 bases; unmatched junction bases: 9. This CDR3 is built from 19 residues. CDR3 DNA: TGTGCCAGCAGCTTGGCCCGGGGAGGGGCCAACTCTGGGGCCAACGTCCTGACTTTC. Translating gives CASSLARGGANSGANVLTF.

This CDR3 reads CASSFGRSSDTQYF. The CDR3 nucleotides are TGTGCCAGCAGTTTTGGAAGATCCTCAGATACGCAGTATTTT. The chain couples TRBV28 to TRBJ2-3; D gene ambiguous. There are 14 residues in the CDR3. Per germline, CDR1 MDHEN and CDR2 SYDVKM. Trimming stripped 3 bases from V and 4 bases from J, with 11 bases between.

The chain recombines TRBV4-2 with TRBJ2-3, with D perhaps matching TRBD1 or TRBD2 (5 bases each). Looked up from germline, CDR1 is LGHNA and CDR2 is YNFKEQ. The V end was cut by 1 base, the J end by 5 bases, with 16 bases between. This CDR3 has 16 amino acids. The CDR3 DNA reads TGTGCCAGCAGCCAAGTCGGTGCTGAGGGGCAAGATACGCAGTATTTT. Translating gives CASSQVGAEGQDTQYF.